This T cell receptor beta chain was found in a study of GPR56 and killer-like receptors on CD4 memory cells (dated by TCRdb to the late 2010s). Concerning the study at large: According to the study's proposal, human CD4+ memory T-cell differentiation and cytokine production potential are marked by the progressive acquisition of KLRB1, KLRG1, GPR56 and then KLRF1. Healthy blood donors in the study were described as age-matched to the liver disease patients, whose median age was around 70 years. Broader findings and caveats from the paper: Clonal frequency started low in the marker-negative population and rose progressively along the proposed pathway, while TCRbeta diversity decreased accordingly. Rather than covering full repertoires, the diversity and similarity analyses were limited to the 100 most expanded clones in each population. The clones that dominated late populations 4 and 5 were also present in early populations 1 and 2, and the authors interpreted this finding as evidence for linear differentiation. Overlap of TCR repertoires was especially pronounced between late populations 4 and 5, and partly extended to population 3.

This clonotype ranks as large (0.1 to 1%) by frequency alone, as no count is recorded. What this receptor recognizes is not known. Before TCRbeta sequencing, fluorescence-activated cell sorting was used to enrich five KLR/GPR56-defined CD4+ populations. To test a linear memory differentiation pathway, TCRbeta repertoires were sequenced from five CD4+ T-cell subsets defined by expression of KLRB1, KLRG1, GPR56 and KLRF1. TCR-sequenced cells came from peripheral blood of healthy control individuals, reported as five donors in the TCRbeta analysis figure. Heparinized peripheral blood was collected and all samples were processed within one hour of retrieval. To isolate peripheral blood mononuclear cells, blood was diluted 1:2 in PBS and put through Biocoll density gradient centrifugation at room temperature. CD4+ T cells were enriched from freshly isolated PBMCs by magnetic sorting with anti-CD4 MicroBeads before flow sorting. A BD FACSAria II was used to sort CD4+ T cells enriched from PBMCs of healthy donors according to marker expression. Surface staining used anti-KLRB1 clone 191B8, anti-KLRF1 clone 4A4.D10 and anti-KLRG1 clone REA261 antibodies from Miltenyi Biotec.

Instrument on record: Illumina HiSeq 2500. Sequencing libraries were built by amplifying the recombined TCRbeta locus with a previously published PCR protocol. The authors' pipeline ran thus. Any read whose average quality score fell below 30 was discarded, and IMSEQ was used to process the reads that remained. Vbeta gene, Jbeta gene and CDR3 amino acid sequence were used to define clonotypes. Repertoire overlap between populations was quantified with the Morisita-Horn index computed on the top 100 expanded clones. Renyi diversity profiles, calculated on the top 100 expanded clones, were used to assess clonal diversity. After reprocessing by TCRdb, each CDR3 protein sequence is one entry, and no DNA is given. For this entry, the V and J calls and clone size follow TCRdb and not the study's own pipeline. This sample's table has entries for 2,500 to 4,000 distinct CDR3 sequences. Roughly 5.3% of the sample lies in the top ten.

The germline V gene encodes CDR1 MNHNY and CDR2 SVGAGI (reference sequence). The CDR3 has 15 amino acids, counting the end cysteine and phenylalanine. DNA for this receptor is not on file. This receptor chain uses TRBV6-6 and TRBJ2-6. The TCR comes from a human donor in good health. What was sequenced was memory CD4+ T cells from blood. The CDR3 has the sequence CASSATQSGANVLTF.